Included here is one T cell receptor beta chain sequence, with context. Its antigen is still unknown. Measured with immunoSEQ multiplex PCR; TCRdb has only the in-frame clones, and not every one. In the table there are some 25,000 clones, around 80% of which are singletons. This CDR3 is built from 14 residues. CDR1 and CDR2 from the germline V gene are SGHTA and FQGNSA. V was trimmed by 2 bases and J by 5 bases, leaving 13 bases between them. This sample was included in a study of a mutant IDH1 vaccine in newly diagnosed glioma. About the research overall: Patients were started on vaccination 4-6 weeks after radiotherapy alone, or with temozolomide cycles.

Time point reported: week 47, end of study. The study gave 300 ug of mutant IDH1 20-mer peptide per vaccine dose, with topical imiquimod. Study results and limitations: Altogether, around 93% of patients exhibited vaccine-induced immune responses. No link was apparently found between pseudoprogression and changes in top peripheral T cell clonotypes.

The chain carries TRBV7-2 and TRBJ2-7, with D perhaps matching TRBD1 (6 bases). Material: PBMCs, obtained from a glioma patient whose treatment included an IDH1 peptide vaccine. The receptor comes from a man in his forties with glioma. Some clones in this sample may be carry-over from other donors' samples. DNA for the CDR3: TGTGCCAGCAGCTTAATGTGGGGGCAGCACGAGCAGTACTTC. It encodes CASSLMWGQHEQYF. The complete variable domain, with remaining parts taken from reference TRBV7-2 and TRBJ2-7, reads GAGVSQSPSNKVTEKGKDVELRCDPISGHTALYWYRQSLGQGLEFLIYFQGNSAPDKSGLPSDRFSAERTGGSVSTLTIQRTQQEDSAVYLCASSLMWGQHEQYFGPGTRLTVT.